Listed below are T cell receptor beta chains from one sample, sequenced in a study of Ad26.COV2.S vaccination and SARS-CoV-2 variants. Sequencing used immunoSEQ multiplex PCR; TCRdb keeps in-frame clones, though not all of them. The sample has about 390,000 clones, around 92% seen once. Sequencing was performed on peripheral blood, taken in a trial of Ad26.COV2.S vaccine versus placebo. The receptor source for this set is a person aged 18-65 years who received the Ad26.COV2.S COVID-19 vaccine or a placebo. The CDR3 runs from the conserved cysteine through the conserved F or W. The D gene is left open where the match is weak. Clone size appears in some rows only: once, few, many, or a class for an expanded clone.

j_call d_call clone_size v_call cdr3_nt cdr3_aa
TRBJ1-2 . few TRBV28 TGTGCCAGCAGTTCCCTGACGGGGACCTATGGCTACACCTTC CASSSLTGTYGYTF
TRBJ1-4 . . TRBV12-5 TGTGCTAGTGGTTTGGACACAGGGCCTGCTAATGAAAAACTGTTTTTT CASGLDTGPANEKLFF
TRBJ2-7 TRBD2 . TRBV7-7 TGTGCTAGCAGCTTAGGTCCGGGGGGGTCCTACGAGCAGTACTTC CASSLGPGGSYEQYF
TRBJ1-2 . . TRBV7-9 TGTGCCAGCCAGAGGCCCGGGGGGACCCAAAAAGCGGGTGGCTACACCTTC CASQRPGGTQKAGGYTF
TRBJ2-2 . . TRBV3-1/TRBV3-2 TGTGCCAGCAGCCAAGTGGTCTCCTCGGGGACCGGGGAGCTGTTTTTT CASSQVVSSGTGELFF
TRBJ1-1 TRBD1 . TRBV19 TGTGCCAGTAGTAAGGGGACAGGGGGGGCAAACACTGAAGCTTTCTTT CASSKGTGGANTEAFF
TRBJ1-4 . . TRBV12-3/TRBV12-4 TGTGCCAGCAGTTCTGCGACCGGGGAACTGTTTTTT CASSSATGELFF
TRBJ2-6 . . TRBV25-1 TGTGCCAGCAGTGACCTACCAAACTCTGGGGCCAACGTCCTGACTTTC CASSDLPNSGANVLTF
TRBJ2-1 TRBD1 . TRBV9 TGTGCCAGCAGCGTAGAGGGGGCGATCTCCTACAATGAGCAGTTCTTC CASSVEGAISYNEQFF
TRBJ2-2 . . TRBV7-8 TGTGCCAGCAGCACCCGAGAGGCCGGGGAGCTGTTTTTT CASSTREAGELFF
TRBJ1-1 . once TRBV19 TGTGCCAGTAGTCTCACAGGTTACACTGAAGCTTTCTTT CASSLTGYTEAFF
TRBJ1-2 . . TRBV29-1 TGCAGCGTAGAGATAATTGGGGGGTGGAGGAACTATGGCTACACCTTC CSVEIIGGWRNYGYTF
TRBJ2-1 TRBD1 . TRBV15 TGTGCCACCAGCAGGCCAATGACCCGGGACAGGGGGAATGAGCAGTTCTTC CATSRPMTRDRGNEQFF
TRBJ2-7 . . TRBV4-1 TGCGCCAGCAGCCAAGAAGGGACAACCTACGAGCAGTACTTC CASSQEGTTYEQYF
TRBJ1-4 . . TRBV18 TGTGCCAGCTCGCCCGGCCGGGGGGTCGATGAAAAACTGTTTTTT CASSPGRGVDEKLFF
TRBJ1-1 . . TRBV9 TGTGCCAGCAGCGCAGAAAAAAGGACGATTTTATTT CASSAEKRTILF
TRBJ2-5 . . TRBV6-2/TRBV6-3 TGTGCCAGCAGTTGGGTCTGGCTGGAGACCCAGTACTTC CASSWVWLETQYF
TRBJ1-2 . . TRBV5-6 TGTGCCAGCAGTTCTGATCCCGGGGTAATCCTTGACAATGGCTACACCTTC CASSSDPGVILDNGYTF
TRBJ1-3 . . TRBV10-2 TGCGCCAGCAGTGAAGGGGGAAACACCATATATTTT CASSEGGNTIYF
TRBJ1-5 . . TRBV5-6 TGTGCCAGCAGCCCCAAGGGGGAGCTGCCCCAGCATTTT CASSPKGELPQHF
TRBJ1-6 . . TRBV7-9 TGTGCCAGCAGCTTTGGAACGGCAGGGAGCTCCTATAATTCACCCCTCCACTTT CASSFGTAGSSYNSPLHF
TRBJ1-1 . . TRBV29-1 TGCAGCGTCTCCAGACCACCAGGGAGAACCCTCGGTGAAGCTTTCTTT CSVSRPPGRTLGEAFF
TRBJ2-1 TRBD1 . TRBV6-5 TGTGCCAGCAGTCCGGACAGGTACAATGAGCAGTTCTTC CASSPDRYNEQFF
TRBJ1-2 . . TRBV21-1 TGTGCCAGCAGCATCGGGGGAATAAACTATGGCTACACCTTC CASSIGGINYGYTF
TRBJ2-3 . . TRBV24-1 TGTGCCCCCAACCGGAGGGGCTTGGCGGATACGCAGTATTTT CAPNRRGLADTQYF
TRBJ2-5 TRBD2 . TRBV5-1 TGCGCCAGCAGCTCCACCGACTTTGCATTAGCGGGGGCGGGAGAGACCCAGTACTTC CASSSTDFALAGAGETQYF
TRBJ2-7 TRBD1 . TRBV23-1 TGCGCCAGTAAGGGTCCGGGACAGGCCCCCCAAGAGCAGTACTTC CASKGPGQAPQEQYF
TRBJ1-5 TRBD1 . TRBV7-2 TGTGCCAGCAGCTTACTCGGGGGACAGATCTATCAGCCCCAGCATTTT CASSLLGGQIYQPQHF
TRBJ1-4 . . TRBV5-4 TGTGCCAGCAGCTTGCGAGGGGGAGGTGAAAAACTGTTTTTT CASSLRGGGEKLFF
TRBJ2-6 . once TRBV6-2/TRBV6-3 TGTGCCAGCAGTTCCCACAGGGCTTCTGGGGCCAACGTCCTGACTTTC CASSSHRASGANVLTF
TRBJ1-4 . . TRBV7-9 TGTGCCAGCAGCATTACAGCAGGAAGTAAAGAAAAACTGTTTTTT CASSITAGSKEKLFF
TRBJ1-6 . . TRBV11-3 TGTGCCAGCAGCCAAAACAGGGACTCACCCCTCCACTTT CASSQNRDSPLHF
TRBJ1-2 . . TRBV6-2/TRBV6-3 TGTGCCAGCAGTTACGTGCTTGACAACCATATCGAGGACTATGGCTACACCTTC CASSYVLDNHIEDYGYTF
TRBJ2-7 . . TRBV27 TGTGCCAGCAGTTCCCGGGACCCCGTCCTCACTAGAGAGCAGTACTTC CASSSRDPVLTREQYF
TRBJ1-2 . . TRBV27 TGTGCCAGCAGTTTATCAGGGGGACGAGGAAATGGCTACACCTTC CASSLSGGRGNGYTF
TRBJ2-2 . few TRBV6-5 TGTGCCAGCAGTTTGGGGGCTAACACCGGGGAGCTGTTTTTT CASSLGANTGELFF
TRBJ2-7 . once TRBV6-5 TGTGCCAGCAGCCCCTCGTGGGGGCCCTACGAGCAGTACTTC CASSPSWGPYEQYF
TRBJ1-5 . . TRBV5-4 TGTGCCAGCAGCCCTCAGGGTGAGCCCCAGCATTTT CASSPQGEPQHF
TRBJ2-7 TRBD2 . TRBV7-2 TGTGCCAGCAGCTACCGTAGCGGGGGGGTGTACGAGCAGTACTTC CASSYRSGGVYEQYF
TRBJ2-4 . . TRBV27 TGTGCCAGCAGCGCAGCATACAGGGCCGATCGGGCCAAAAACATTCAGTACTTC CASSAAYRADRAKNIQYF
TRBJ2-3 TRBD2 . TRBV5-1 TGCGCCAGCAGCCCCGGGACTAGCGGATGGGCAGATACGCAGTATTTT CASSPGTSGWADTQYF
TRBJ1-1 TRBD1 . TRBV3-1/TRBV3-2 TGTGCCAGCAGTCAGGGGGCCACTGAAGCTTTCTTT CASSQGATEAFF
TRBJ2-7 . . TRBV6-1 TGTGCCAGCAGTGACGGAGCCTCCTACGAGCAGTACTTC CASSDGASYEQYF
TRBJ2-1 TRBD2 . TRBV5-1 TGCGCCAGCAGCTTGGCCCGAGCGGGGGGGCAAAGTGAGCAGTTCTTC CASSLARAGGQSEQFF
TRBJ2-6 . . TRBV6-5 TGTGCCAGCAGTCTCGGGGGTGGGGCCAACGTCCTGACTTTC CASSLGGGANVLTF